The 14 T cell receptor beta chains in this list originate from one sample, sequenced in a study of neoadjuvant anti-PD-1 for oral cavity cancer. The protocol was immunoSEQ multiplex PCR, while the TCRdb copy is restricted to in-frame clones and leaves out a portion. The sample holds roughly 15,000 clones, 67% seen once. This specimen consisted of PBMCs, obtained before nivolumab (anti-PD-1) treatment. These receptors were obtained from a person between 40 and 79 years old with oral cavity squamous cell carcinoma.

The chain has TRBV30 and TRBJ1-2; D is perhaps TRBD1 (6 bases). V lost 4 bases, J lost 4 bases, and 7 bases lay in between. The CDR3 length is 11 residues. Germline CDR1 GTSNPN, CDR2 SVGIG (reference sequence). CDR3 loop: CAWMDSYGYTF. DNA of the CDR3: TGTGCCTGGATGGACAGCTATGGCTACACCTTC.

This chain links TRBV11-2 with TRBJ1-1, with D unclear. From germline, CDR1 is SGHAT and CDR2 FQNNGV. Trimming stripped 5 bases from V and 1 base from J, with 11 bases between. This CDR3 is built from 14 residues. CDR3 sequence (DNA): TGTGCCAGCAGCCCTTTAGCGGGGAACACTGAAGCTTTCTTT. Residues: CASSPLAGNTEAFF.

This chain uses TRBV29-1 with TRBJ1-2; no firm D call. The CDR3 covers 10 residues. CDR1 and CDR2 (germline): SQVTM, ANQGSEA. V was shortened by 3 bases and J by 8 bases, with 7 bases between the two germline ends. The CDR3 DNA is TGCAGCGTTGATCCGGGGGGCTACACCTTC. Translated: CSVDPGGYTF.

The chain carries TRBV28 and TRBJ2-3, with 13 bases lining up with TRBD2. The V gene end was trimmed by 8 bases and the J gene end by 0 bases; junction bases not matched to a gene: 5. The CDR3 sequence is 16 residues long. Germline CDR1 reads MDHEN; CDR2 reads SYDVKM. CDR3: CASGSGLAGSTDTQYF. CDR3 coding DNA: TGTGCCAGCGGATCGGGACTAGCGGGAAGCACAGATACGCAGTATTTT. The variable domain in full, completed from reference TRBV28 and TRBJ2-3, reads DVKVTQSSRYLVKRTGEKVFLECVQDMDHENMFWYRQDPGLGLRLIYFSYDVKMKEKGDIPEGYSVSREKKERFSLILESASTNQTSMYLCASGSGLAGSTDTQYFGPGTRLTVL.

V usage is TRBV7-2 and J usage is TRBJ1-1; D is unresolved. The germline V gene has CDR1 SGHTA and CDR2 FQGNSA. CDR3 length: 15 amino acids. V dropped 0 bases and J dropped 0 bases, with 8 bases sitting between them. This chain's CDR3 is CASSLAPGLNTEAFF. The CDR3 region has the DNA TGTGCCAGCAGCTTAGCGCCAGGATTGAACACTGAAGCTTTCTTT. The whole variable domain, remainder taken from reference TRBV7-2 and TRBJ1-1, is GAGVSQSPSNKVTEKGKDVELRCDPISGHTALYWYRQSLGQGLEFLIYFQGNSAPDKSGLPSDRFSAERTGGSVSTLTIQRTQQEDSAVYLCASSLAPGLNTEAFFGQGTRLTVV.

The chain recombines TRBV29-1 with TRBJ1-2; 10 bases match TRBD1. CDR1 SQVTM and CDR2 ANQGSEA come from the germline V gene. V lost 4 bases and J lost 6; bases outside the gene matches: 5. The CDR3 has 13 residues. The CDR3 DNA reads as TGCAGCGTTGGGGGACAGGGGTCGGATGGCTACACCTTC. Amino acid sequence: CSVGGQGSDGYTF.

The CDR3 DNA reads as TGTGCCAGTAGTTTCGGACAGACACTGTCCACCGGGGAGCTGTTTTTT. Translating it yields CASSFGQTLSTGELFF. The chain carries TRBV19 and TRBJ2-2; a weak D match, TRBD1 (6 bases). The CDR3 runs to 16 residues. Trimming took off 5 bases at V and 4 bases at J, with 17 bases between the two ends. Germline V lookup: CDR1 LNHDA, CDR2 SQIVND (reference sequence).

The J gene is TRBJ2-7, the V gene TRBV19, with TRBD1 matching 7 bases. The CDR3 is 15 amino acids. Germline assignment: CDR1 LNHDA and CDR2 SQIVND (reference sequence). After removal of 2 bases from V and 2 bases from J, the junction contained 6 bases not matched to a gene. The CDR3 is CASSIYLQGTYEQYF. In DNA, the CDR3 is TGTGCCAGTAGTATATACCTACAGGGGACCTACGAGCAGTACTTC.

This clone was found once. The chain recombines TRBV10-3 with TRBJ2-1; a possible D gene is TRBD2 (7 bases). Trimming pared 10 bases from V and 7 bases from J, leaving 20 bases between. This CDR3 is built from 14 residues. Germline CDR1 ENHRY, CDR2 SYGVKD. The CDR3 DNA sequence: TGTGCCACCGCGGGGGCTGGGGGTCAGAATGAGCAGTTCTTC. Its translation is CATAGAGGQNEQFF.

The rearrangement links TRBV5-1 to TRBJ2-7, with D possibly being TRBD1 (8 bases). CDR3 length: 14 residues. Germline CDR1 reads SGHRS; CDR2 reads YFSETQ. V gave up 2 bases and J gave up 5 bases, with 14 bases separating them. In DNA, the CDR3 is TGCGCCAGCAGCTTCACAGGGGGAGGGGACGAGCAGTACTTC. This sequence encodes CASSFTGGGDEQYF.

The J gene is TRBJ1-2, the V gene TRBV6-6; no clear D gene. CDR3 length: 12 amino acids. Trimming left V 5 bases short and J 8 bases short, with 12 bases between. CDR1 is MNHNY and CDR2 is SVGAGI in the germline V gene (reference sequence). CDR3 in DNA: TGTGCCAGCAGTACTTCAGCCCAGGGCTACACCTTC. It specifies CASSTSAQGYTF.

CDR3 amino acids: CASSVAGSAYNEQFF. CDR3 nucleotide sequence: TGTGCCAGCAGCGTGGCCGGGAGTGCCTACAATGAGCAGTTCTTC. V is TRBV9 and J is TRBJ2-1; weak D call: TRBD2 (6 bases). This CDR3 has 15 amino acids. Germline V gene sequence: CDR1 SGDLS, CDR2 YYNGEE. The germline V and J ends were trimmed by 2 bases and 2 bases, with 11 bases remaining between them.

This clone was recorded a few times. This chain links TRBV5-6 with TRBJ1-2; weak D call: TRBD1 (5 bases). The CDR3 runs 13 residues. Germline V gene data show CDR1 as SGHDT and CDR2 as YYEEEE. Trimming took 4 bases from V and 5 from J, leaving 12 bases between them. The CDR3, as DNA: TGTGCCAGCAGCCGGACAAGAGCTTATGGCTACACCTTC. Translated: CASSRTRAYGYTF.

This clone was counted only a few times. The J gene is TRBJ2-7, the V gene TRBV5-1; D gene unclear. This CDR3 contains 12 residues. CDR1 and CDR2 from the germline V gene are SGHRS and YFSETQ. The V and J ends lost 0 bases and 3 bases respectively, with 4 bases between them. The CDR3 region has the DNA TGCGCCAGCAGCTTGGATATCTACGAGCAGTACTTC. This codes for CASSLDIYEQYF.